Below are 4 T cell receptor beta chains sequenced from a single sample in a study of T cells after yellow fever vaccination (dated by TCRdb to the late 2010s). The treatment or condition label here, explained by the study, means: live attenuated yellow fever vaccine strain. The protocol used for the library was 5' RACE. Instrument used: Illumina NovaSeq 6000. The public sequencing data were trimmed at Q25 with fastp and processed into clonotypes with MiXCR by TCRdb, which kept only in-frame beta chains. Rows are unified per CDR3 protein, each entry keeping the most common DNA and genes. In all, the sample holds some 300,000 distinct CDR3 sequences, and about 10% of those were seen once. The top ten clones comprise 2.5% to 4% of the sample. The material was CD4+ T cells sorted from PBMCs, obtained 45 days after the yellow fever booster vaccination. These receptors originate from a young man who received the YFV17D yellow fever vaccine.

This chain links TRBV6-2 or TRBV6-3 with TRBJ2-4; 9 bases agree with TRBD2. Unmatched junction bases numbered 6, after V lost 6 bases and J lost 0 bases. CDR3 length: 16 residues. The germline V gene has CDR1 MNHEY and CDR2 SVGEGT. The CDR3 DNA sequence: TGTGCCAGCAGGGTAGCGGGGGATGTAGCCAAAAACATTCAGTACTTC. As protein: CASRVAGDVAKNIQYF.

The genes are TRBV4-3 and TRBJ1-1; D uncertain. The V end was cut by 3 bases, the J end by 7 bases, with 12 bases between. The CDR3 contains 13 residues. CDR1 and CDR2 (germline): LGHNA, YSLEER. The CDR3 region is CASSHERRDEAFF. In nucleotides, the CDR3 is TGCGCCAGCAGCCACGAAAGACGAGATGAAGCTTTCTTT.

This clonotype was observed a handful of times. The junction does not match germline at one end; this may be a read error. V usage is TRBV29-1 and J usage is TRBJ2-5, with 10 bases lining up with TRBD1. In germline, CDR1 is SQVTM, CDR2 ANQGSEA. The CDR3 totals 10 residues. CDR3 sequence reads: CSVEGDRGHF. Written as DNA, the CDR3 is TGCAGCGTTGAAGGGGACAGGGGCCATTTC.

The chain combines TRBV18 with TRBJ1-6; 11 bases agree with TRBD1. Looked up from germline, CDR1 is KGHSH and CDR2 is LQKENI. Trimming removed 3 bases from V and 5 bases from J; junction bases left unmatched: 0. The CDR3 length is 15 residues. Here the CDR3 DNA reads TGTGCCAGCTCACCGGGACAGGGGGATAATTCACCCCTCCACTTT. Its translation: CASSPGQGDNSPLHF.